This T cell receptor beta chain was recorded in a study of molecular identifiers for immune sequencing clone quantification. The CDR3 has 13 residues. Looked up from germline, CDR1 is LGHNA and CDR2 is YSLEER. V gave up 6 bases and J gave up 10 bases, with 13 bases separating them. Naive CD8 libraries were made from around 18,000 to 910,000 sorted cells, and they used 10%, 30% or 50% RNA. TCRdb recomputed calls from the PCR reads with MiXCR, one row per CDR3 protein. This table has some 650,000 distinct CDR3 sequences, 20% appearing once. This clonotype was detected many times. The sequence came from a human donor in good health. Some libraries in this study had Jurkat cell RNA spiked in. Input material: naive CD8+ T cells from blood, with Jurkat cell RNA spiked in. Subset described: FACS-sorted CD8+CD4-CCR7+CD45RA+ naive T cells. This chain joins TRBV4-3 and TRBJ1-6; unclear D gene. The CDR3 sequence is CASSPGRGSPLHF. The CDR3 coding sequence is TGCGCCAGCAGTCCGGGCCGCGGATCACCCCTCCACTTT.